This T cell receptor (beta chain) appears in the sequencing data of a study of control samples from healthy donors and cancer patients. Germline loops: CDR1 LGHDT, CDR2 YNNKEL (reference sequence). The V gene end was trimmed by 4 bases and the J gene end by 8 bases; junction bases not matched to a gene: 7. The length of the CDR3 is 13 residues. TCRdb keeps only in-frame clones here, not all; method: immunoSEQ multiplex PCR. The sample consists of some 210,000 clones, 91% of them appearing once. Sequences were obtained from blood. This rearrangement joins TRBV3-1 (or the pseudogene TRBV3-2) to TRBJ1-2; TRBD1 agrees at 7 bases. The receptor was derived from a man aged 25-40 years in good health. The CDR3 sequence is CASSLTQGEGYTF. The DNA of the CDR3 is TGTGCCAGCAGCCTCACTCAGGGGGAAGGCTACACCTTC.